This T cell receptor beta chain was identified during a study of blood T cells in healthy people across ages. Overall study findings and caveats: It was held that diversity estimates obtained from one million T cells represented underestimates.

Then a second PCR, running about 7 to 11 cycles, was carried out with a sample-barcoded 5' primer and a J-beta primer mix. TCRdb independently ran MiXCR on the 5' RACE reads; one entry per CDR3 protein. This sample carries around 1.7 million distinct CDR3 sequences, 28% of them seen once, and the ten largest clones take roughly 8%. The CDR3 is 13 residues long. V was shortened by 2 bases and J by 6 bases, with 10 bases between the two germline ends. Germline V gene data show CDR1 as MRHNA and CDR2 as SNTAGT. This clonotype has a handful of counts. Its target is unknown. J is TRBJ1-2 and V is TRBV6-4; perhaps TRBD1 as D (5 bases). The clonotype originates from a woman in her 30s in good health. Sequencing was performed on blood. The CDR3 bases are TGTGCCAGCAGTGACCAGGAGGGGAATGGCTACACCTTC. This sequence encodes CASSDQEGNGYTF.